The rows below give T cell receptor beta chains drawn from one sample of a study of CD8 T cells in Susac syndrome. TCRdb reprocessed the immunoSEQ multiplex PCR reads with MiXCR, giving one entry per CDR3 protein. Of around 170,000 distinct CDR3 sequences listed, roughly 95% are singletons. Specimen: CD8+ T cells from PBMCs. These TCRs come from a human donor with multiple sclerosis. Both conserved end residues are part of each CDR3. A D gene is named only where the DNA matches it firmly. Clone size is stated in some rows and not others, as once, few, many or a class when expanded.

TRBJ2-2 | NA | NA | TRBV5-1 | TGCGCCAGCAGCTTGTTTACATGGACAGCGAACACCGGGGAGCTGTTTTTT | CASSLFTWTANTGELFF
TRBJ2-7 | NA | NA | TRBV27 | TGTGCCAGCAGTTCCCGGGGTTACGAGCAGTACTTC | CASSSRGYEQYF
TRBJ1-4 | NA | NA | TRBV4-1 | TGCGCCAGCAGCCAAGTAATGATAGGGGAAAAACTGTTTTTT | CASSQVMIGEKLFF
TRBJ1-2 | NA | NA | TRBV7-6 | TGTGCCAGCAGCTTAGGTGTGGGGGACTCCTATGGCTACACCTTC | CASSLGVGDSYGYTF
TRBJ1-1 | NA | TRBD1 | TRBV7-2 | TGTGCCAGCAGCTTCCCGCGCTGGACAGGGGAAGAGAACACTGAAGCTTTCTTT | CASSFPRWTGEENTEAFF
TRBJ2-1 | NA | NA | TRBV5-1 | TGCGCCAGCAGCTTACTGACCCAGGGGAAAAAGTTCTTC | CASSLLTQGKKFF
TRBJ2-5 | NA | NA | TRBV28 | TGTGCCAGCAGTTTAGCCCGGGGAAACTACCAAGAGACCCAGTACTTC | CASSLARGNYQETQYF
TRBJ1-1 | NA | NA | TRBV6-1 | TGTGCCAGCAGTGAAATTGATCGCGATGCTTTCTTT | CASSEIDRDAFF
TRBJ1-5 | NA | TRBD1 | TRBV29-1 | TGCAGCGTCTCAGACAGGGTAAATCAGCCCCAGCATTTT | CSVSDRVNQPQHF
TRBJ1-2 | NA | TRBD1 | TRBV12-3/TRBV12-4 | TGTGCCAGCACCATGACAGGGAACTATGGCTACACCTTC | CASTMTGNYGYTF
TRBJ2-5 | NA | NA | TRBV28 | TGTGCCAGCACCCCCTTAGGGCAGGGAGAGACCCAGTACTTC | CASTPLGQGETQYF
TRBJ2-1 | once | NA | TRBV29-1 | TGCAGCGTGGAATCTAGGAGCTCCTACAATGAGCAGTTCTTC | CSVESRSSYNEQFF
TRBJ1-2 | NA | NA | TRBV15 | TGTGCCACCAGCAGAGGGGAGACAGCCCATGGCTACACCTTC | CATSRGETAHGYTF
TRBJ2-7 | once | NA | TRBV7-9 | TGTGCCAGCAGCCCGAGTGGGGACTACGAGCAGTACTTC | CASSPSGDYEQYF